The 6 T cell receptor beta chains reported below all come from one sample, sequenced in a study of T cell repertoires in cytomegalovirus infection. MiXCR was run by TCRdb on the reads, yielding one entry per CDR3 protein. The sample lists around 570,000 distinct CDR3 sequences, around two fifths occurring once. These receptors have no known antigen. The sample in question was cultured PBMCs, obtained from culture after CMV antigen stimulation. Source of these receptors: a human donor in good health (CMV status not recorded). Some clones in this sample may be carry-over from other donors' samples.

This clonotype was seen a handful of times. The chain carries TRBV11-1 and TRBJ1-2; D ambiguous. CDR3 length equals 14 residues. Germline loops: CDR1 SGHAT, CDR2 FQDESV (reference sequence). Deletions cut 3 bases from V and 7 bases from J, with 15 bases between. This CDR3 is CASSFSYGGSGYTF. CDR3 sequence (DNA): TGTGCCAGCAGCTTCTCTTACGGTGGAAGTGGCTACACCTTC.

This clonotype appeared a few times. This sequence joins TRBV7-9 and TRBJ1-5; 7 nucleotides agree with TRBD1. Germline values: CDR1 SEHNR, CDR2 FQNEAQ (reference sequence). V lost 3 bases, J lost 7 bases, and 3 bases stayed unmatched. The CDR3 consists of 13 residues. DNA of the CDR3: TGTGCCAGCAGCTTTGAGACAGGGCAGCCCCAGCATTTT. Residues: CASSFETGQPQHF. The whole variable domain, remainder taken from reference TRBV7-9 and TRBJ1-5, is DTGVSQNPRHKITKRGQNVTFRCDPISEHNRLYWYRQTLGQGPEFLTYFQNEAQLEKSRLLSDRFSAERPKGSFSTLEIQRTEQGDSAMYLCASSFETGQPQHFGDGTRLSIL.

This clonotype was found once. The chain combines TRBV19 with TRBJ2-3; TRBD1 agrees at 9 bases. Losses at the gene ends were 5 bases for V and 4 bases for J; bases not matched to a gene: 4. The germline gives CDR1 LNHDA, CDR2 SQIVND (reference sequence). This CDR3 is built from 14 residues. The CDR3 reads CASSDRGEPDTQYF. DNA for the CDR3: TGTGCCAGTAGTGACAGGGGGGAACCAGATACGCAGTATTTT.

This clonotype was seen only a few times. The chain's CDR3 is CASSLGLGRTDTQYF. In DNA form, the CDR3 reads TGTGCCAGCAGCCTAGGACTAGGGAGAACAGATACGCAGTATTTT. The rearrangement links TRBV7-2 to TRBJ2-3, with TRBD2 matching 7 bases. CDR1 is SGHTA and CDR2 is FQGNSA in the germline V gene. This CDR3 has 15 amino acids. V lost 5 bases and J lost 3; bases outside the gene matches: 8.

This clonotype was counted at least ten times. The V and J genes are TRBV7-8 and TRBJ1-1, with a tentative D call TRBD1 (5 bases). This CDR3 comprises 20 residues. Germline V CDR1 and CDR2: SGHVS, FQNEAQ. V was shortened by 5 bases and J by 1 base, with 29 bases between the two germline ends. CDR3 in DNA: TGTGCCAGCAGCACACTACCAGGGCGAGAAATGGGGTTCGGGAACACTGAAGCTTTCTTT. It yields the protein CASSTLPGREMGFGNTEAFF. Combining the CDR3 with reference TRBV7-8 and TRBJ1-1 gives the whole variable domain GAGVSQSPRYKVAKRGQDVALRCDPISGHVSLFWYQQALGQGPEFLTYFQNEAQLDKSGLPSDRFFAERPEGSVSTLKIQRTQQEDSAVYLCASSTLPGREMGFGNTEAFFGQGTRLTVV.

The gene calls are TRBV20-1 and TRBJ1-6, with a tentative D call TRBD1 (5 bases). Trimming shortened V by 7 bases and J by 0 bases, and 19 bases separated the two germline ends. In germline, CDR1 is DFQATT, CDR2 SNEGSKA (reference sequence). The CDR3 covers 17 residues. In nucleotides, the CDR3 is TGCAGTGGGGGGAGCCTCAGGGCGAGCTCCTATAATTCACCCCTCCACTTT. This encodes CSGGSLRASSYNSPLHF.